The T cell receptor (beta chain) under discussion was sequenced for a study of cytomegalovirus exposure and HLA in healthy donors. A multiplex PCR was run with 60 Vbeta primers and 13 Jbeta primers. TCRdb's table, derived via immunoSEQ multiplex PCR, lists solely in-frame clones and lacks some. The sample carries about 280,000 clones, around 90% recorded once. Germline-derived CDR1 and CDR2 are MRHNA and SNTAGT. The CDR3 totals 15 residues. Deletions cut 2 bases from V and 4 bases from J, with 13 bases between. Sequencing was performed on PBMCs. The TCR originated in a woman younger than 30 in good health and CMV-seronegative. The chain uses TRBV6-4 and TRBJ2-3, with D possibly TRBD2 on 5 matching bases. Here the CDR3 reads CASSDRGQSPDTQYF. CDR3 DNA: TGTGCCAGCAGTGACAGAGGGCAGTCACCAGATACGCAGTATTTT.